What follows are 8 T cell receptor beta chains derived from one specimen sequenced in a study of T cell responses to AZD1222 COVID-19 vaccine. Some clones are missing from TCRdb's copy, which holds only in-frame ones; the method was immunoSEQ multiplex PCR. The sample yields approximately 110,000 clones, about 89% seen once. Sequenced material: peripheral blood, taken on day 0 of AZD1222 vaccination. The receptors shown here come from an adult in good health.

The V and J genes are TRBV6-5 and TRBJ1-5; D perhaps matches TRBD1 (6 bases). In germline, CDR1 is MNHEY, CDR2 SVGAGI. V was cut by 6 bases and J by 7 bases, with 16 bases left in between. The CDR3 has 14 residues. CDR3 in amino acids: CASRPGQSWQPQHF. CDR3 bases: TGTGCCAGCAGACCCGGACAGTCTTGGCAGCCCCAGCATTTT.

This rearrangement joins TRBV28 to TRBJ2-5; 10 bases map to TRBD2. The CDR3 consists of 15 residues. Germline CDR1 reads MDHEN; CDR2 reads SYDVKM. The V gene end was trimmed by 8 bases and the J gene end by 5 bases; junction bases not matched to a gene: 11. In DNA, the CDR3 is TGTGCCAGCGGAACCGCTAGCGGGGGACGGGAGACCCAGTACTTC. It codes for CASGTASGGRETQYF.

The CDR3 protein is CASSSYTNYGYTF. In nucleotides, the CDR3 is TGTGCCAGCAGTTCCTATACAAACTATGGCTACACCTTC. The chain joins TRBV12-3 or TRBV12-4 to TRBJ1-2; D unresolved. The CDR3 contains 13 residues. Trimming removed 4 bases at V and 2 bases at J, with 8 bases between.

This clone was counted once. This chain links TRBV28 with TRBJ2-7; 11 bases are a match to TRBD2. V gave up 3 bases and J gave up 3 bases; unmatched junction bases: 7. The CDR3 runs 16 residues. The germline CDR1 and CDR2 sequences are MDHEN and SYDVKM. CDR3 DNA: TGTGCCAGCAGTTTGTTCTTAGCGGGAGGGGGCTACGAGCAGTACTTC. This codes for CASSLFLAGGGYEQYF. The entire variable domain, with the rest obtained from reference TRBV28 and TRBJ2-7, is as follows: DVKVTQSSRYLVKRTGEKVFLECVQDMDHENMFWYRQDPGLGLRLIYFSYDVKMKEKGDIPEGYSVSREKKERFSLILESASTNQTSMYLCASSLFLAGGGYEQYFGPGTRLTVT.

V and J are TRBV10-3 and TRBJ2-3; 11 positions match TRBD1. V trimming: 10 bases; J trimming: 5 bases; junction bases outside the gene matches: 14. Germline values: CDR1 ENHRY, CDR2 SYGVKD. CDR3 length: 16 residues. In DNA, the CDR3 is TGTGCCACCCGACGTGGCGGACAGGGGGCTTTAGATACGCAGTATTTT. This translates into CATRRGGQGALDTQYF.

A remark on this clone: This CDR3 is also generated by other DNA sequences in the sample. The rearrangement uses TRBV5-5 and TRBJ1-5; 9 nucleotides line up with TRBD1. Germline-derived CDR1 and CDR2 are SGHKS and YYEKEE (reference sequence). The CDR3 contains 17 residues. V shed 4 bases and J 0 bases; nucleotides not matched to a gene: 8. The CDR3, as DNA: TGTGCCAGCAGCGCCGGGACAGGGTCTTATAGCAATCAGCCCCAGCATTTT. It codes for CASSAGTGSYSNQPQHF. The full variable domain, its missing parts supplied by reference TRBV5-5 and TRBJ1-5, is DAGVTQSPTHLIKTRGQQVTLRCSPISGHKSVSWYQQVLGQGPQFIFQYYEKEERGRGNFPDRFSARQFPNYSSELNVNALLLGDSALYLCASSAGTGSYSNQPQHFGDGTRLSIL.

This rearrangement joins TRBV4-2 to TRBJ2-3; D is unresolved. The germline gives CDR1 LGHNA, CDR2 YNFKEQ. V was pared by 2 bases and J by 6 bases, with 9 bases between. This CDR3 has 13 residues. The chain's CDR3 is CASSQNPLDTQYF. CDR3 in DNA: TGTGCCAGCAGCCAAAACCCCCTCGATACGCAGTATTTT.

The chain employs TRBV7-2 and TRBJ1-2, with D perhaps matching TRBD1 (6 bases). The CDR3 has 15 residues. Germline V gives CDR1 SGHTA, CDR2 FQGNSA. V shed 1 base and J shed 7 bases, with 16 bases lying between them. The CDR3 here is CASSLGGVTGGGYTF. The CDR3 DNA reads as TGTGCCAGCAGCTTAGGGGGGGTGACAGGAGGTGGCTACACCTTC.